These T cell receptor beta chains were read from a single sample in a study of blood T cell repertoires in COVID-19. Here immunoSEQ multiplex PCR was the method, and the copy in TCRdb shows in-frame clones only, minus some. The table has around 160,000 clones, 70% to 90% seen once. Sequences were obtained from peripheral blood. These receptors originate from a man aged 60-69 years with active or convalescent COVID-19. Both conserved end residues are part of each CDR3. A D gene is named only where the DNA matches it firmly. Expanded clones are given a class, and other clones once, few, many or no size at all.

j_call: TRBJ2-1
d_call: .
clone_size: .
v_call: TRBV19
cdr3_aa: CASSMSRQEYNEQFF
cdr3_nt: TGTGCCAGTAGTATGTCTCGTCAGGAATACAATGAGCAGTTCTTC

j_call: TRBJ2-3
d_call: .
clone_size: .
v_call: TRBV6-5
cdr3_aa: CASQSTDTQYF
cdr3_nt: TGTGCCAGCCAAAGCACAGATACGCAGTATTTT

j_call: TRBJ1-4
d_call: .
clone_size: .
v_call: TRBV7-2
cdr3_aa: CASSLSGPNEKLFF
cdr3_nt: TGTGCCAGCAGCTTGTCGGGTCCTAATGAAAAACTGTTTTTT

j_call: TRBJ2-5
d_call: TRBD1
clone_size: .
v_call: TRBV6-2/TRBV6-3
cdr3_aa: CASSPHGQGDETQYF
cdr3_nt: TGTGCCAGCAGTCCACATGGACAGGGGGATGAGACCCAGTACTTC

j_call: TRBJ1-2
d_call: .
clone_size: .
v_call: TRBV6-5
cdr3_aa: CASSDSYGYTF
cdr3_nt: TGTGCCAGCTCAGACAGCTATGGCTACACCTTC

j_call: TRBJ1-4
d_call: TRBD1
clone_size: .
v_call: TRBV25-1
cdr3_aa: CASSDHNRGLFF
cdr3_nt: TGTGCCAGCAGTGACCACAACAGGGGGCTGTTTTTT

j_call: TRBJ2-7
d_call: .
clone_size: .
v_call: TRBV6-5
cdr3_aa: CASSYSTSHLPEQYF
cdr3_nt: TGTGCCAGCAGTTACTCGACTAGTCATCTCCCCGAGCAGTACTTC

j_call: TRBJ2-3
d_call: TRBD2
clone_size: .
v_call: TRBV9
cdr3_aa: CASSVVAGVGTDTQYF
cdr3_nt: TGTGCCAGCAGCGTAGTCGCGGGAGTGGGCACAGATACGCAGTATTTT

j_call: TRBJ2-1
d_call: .
clone_size: .
v_call: TRBV5-1
cdr3_aa: CASSTTGGRSNSYNEQFF
cdr3_nt: TGCGCCAGCAGCACCACAGGTGGAAGATCCAACTCCTACAATGAGCAGTTCTTC

j_call: TRBJ1-2
d_call: TRBD1
clone_size: once
v_call: TRBV28
cdr3_aa: CASSSDRGPYGYTF
cdr3_nt: TGTGCCAGCAGTTCGGACAGGGGGCCCTATGGCTACACCTTC

j_call: TRBJ1-3
d_call: .
clone_size: .
v_call: TRBV28
cdr3_aa: CASSPYTPGTGNTIYF
cdr3_nt: TGTGCCAGCAGCCCCTATACCCCAGGGACTGGAAACACCATATATTTT

j_call: TRBJ1-1
d_call: .
clone_size: .
v_call: TRBV19
cdr3_aa: CASSMRGRGSAEAFF
cdr3_nt: TGTGCCAGTAGTATGCGGGGGCGGGGGAGCGCTGAAGCTTTCTTT

j_call: TRBJ2-3
d_call: .
clone_size: .
v_call: TRBV10-3
cdr3_aa: CATAGLRQASTDTQYF
cdr3_nt: TGTGCCACCGCCGGCCTCAGACAGGCTAGCACAGATACGCAGTATTTT

j_call: TRBJ1-2
d_call: .
clone_size: .
v_call: TRBV29-1
cdr3_aa: CSVMDSTYGYTF
cdr3_nt: TGCAGCGTGATGGACAGTACGTATGGCTACACCTTC

j_call: TRBJ1-3
d_call: TRBD1
clone_size: .
v_call: TRBV7-2
cdr3_aa: CASSPKRTGVSGNTIYF
cdr3_nt: TGTGCCAGCAGCCCAAAGCGGACAGGGGTGTCAGGAAACACCATATATTTT

j_call: TRBJ2-7
d_call: TRBD1
clone_size: .
v_call: TRBV19
cdr3_aa: CASSIDYRGYEQYF
cdr3_nt: TGTGCCAGTAGTATCGACTACAGGGGCTACGAGCAGTACTTC

j_call: TRBJ1-1
d_call: TRBD1
clone_size: .
v_call: TRBV7-8
cdr3_aa: CASSLVYRGRGTEAFF
cdr3_nt: TGTGCCAGCAGCTTAGTGTACAGGGGCCGGGGTACTGAAGCTTTCTTT

j_call: TRBJ1-1
d_call: TRBD1
clone_size: few
v_call: TRBV14
cdr3_aa: CASSPRTGGFGNTEAFF
cdr3_nt: TGTGCCAGCAGCCCCAGGACAGGGGGCTTCGGGAACACTGAAGCTTTCTTT

j_call: TRBJ2-7
d_call: TRBD2
clone_size: .
v_call: TRBV2
cdr3_aa: CASRGEYNEQYF
cdr3_nt: TGTGCCTCCCGGGGGGAGTACAACGAGCAGTACTTC

j_call: TRBJ1-2
d_call: .
clone_size: .
v_call: TRBV10-3
cdr3_aa: CAITDPGALVEGYTF
cdr3_nt: TGTGCCATCACCGACCCGGGAGCGCTGGTGGAAGGCTACACCTTC

j_call: TRBJ2-7
d_call: TRBD2
clone_size: .
v_call: TRBV2
cdr3_aa: CASNSGTSGSEQYF
cdr3_nt: TGTGCCAGCAACTCAGGGACTAGCGGGAGCGAGCAGTACTTC

j_call: TRBJ1-1
d_call: .
clone_size: .
v_call: TRBV3-1/TRBV3-2
cdr3_aa: CASSQAGGRVGFF
cdr3_nt: TGTGCCAGCAGCCAAGCCGGGGGGAGGGTAGGTTTCTTT

j_call: TRBJ2-3
d_call: .
clone_size: .
v_call: TRBV9
cdr3_aa: CASSVAGFGTDTQYF
cdr3_nt: TGTGCCAGCAGCGTAGCAGGGTTCGGCACAGATACGCAGTATTTT

j_call: TRBJ2-7
d_call: TRBD2
clone_size: few
v_call: TRBV7-2
cdr3_aa: CASRLAGGPSYEQYF
cdr3_nt: TGTGCCAGCAGACTAGCGGGAGGGCCCTCCTACGAGCAGTACTTC

j_call: TRBJ2-1
d_call: TRBD2
clone_size: .
v_call: TRBV7-3
cdr3_aa: CASSQNTGLAPNEQFF
cdr3_nt: TGTGCCAGCAGCCAAAACACGGGACTAGCTCCCAATGAGCAGTTCTTC

j_call: TRBJ2-3
d_call: .
clone_size: .
v_call: TRBV24-1
cdr3_aa: CATSGSAGRGITDTQYF
cdr3_nt: TGTGCCACCAGTGGGTCGGCGGGGAGAGGTATCACAGATACGCAGTATTTT

j_call: TRBJ2-1
d_call: TRBD2
clone_size: .
v_call: TRBV25-1
cdr3_aa: CASRATSGNEQFF
cdr3_nt: TGTGCCAGCAGAGCGACTAGCGGTAATGAGCAGTTCTTC

j_call: TRBJ2-2
d_call: TRBD1
clone_size: .
v_call: TRBV4-3
cdr3_aa: CASSLLLGQAGGELFF
cdr3_nt: TGCGCCAGCAGCCTCTTGCTCGGACAGGCGGGCGGGGAGCTGTTTTTT

j_call: TRBJ1-3
d_call: .
clone_size: .
v_call: TRBV7-9
cdr3_aa: CASSPNRAYSGNTIYF
cdr3_nt: TGTGCCAGCAGCCCAAACAGGGCCTATTCTGGAAACACCATATATTTT

j_call: TRBJ2-7
d_call: TRBD2
clone_size: few
v_call: TRBV27
cdr3_aa: CASSGTYEQYF
cdr3_nt: TGTGCCAGTAGCGGGACCTACGAGCAGTACTTC

j_call: TRBJ2-5
d_call: TRBD1
clone_size: .
v_call: TRBV5-1
cdr3_aa: CASSPTGSETQYF
cdr3_nt: TGCGCCAGCAGCCCGACAGGGTCAGAGACCCAGTACTTC

j_call: TRBJ1-4
d_call: .
clone_size: .
v_call: TRBV19
cdr3_aa: CASRAGRAEKLFF
cdr3_nt: TGTGCCAGCAGGGCAGGACGTGCTGAAAAACTGTTTTTT

j_call: TRBJ2-3
d_call: .
clone_size: .
v_call: TRBV7-2
cdr3_aa: CASSSLAGVSTDTQYF
cdr3_nt: TGTGCCAGCAGCTCTCTAGCCGGGGTTAGCACAGATACGCAGTATTTT

j_call: TRBJ1-1
d_call: .
clone_size: .
v_call: TRBV18
cdr3_aa: CASSPKQGTLITEAFF
cdr3_nt: TGTGCCAGCTCACCCAAACAGGGCACTCTAATCACTGAAGCTTTCTTT

j_call: TRBJ2-4
d_call: .
clone_size: .
v_call: TRBV6-6
cdr3_aa: CAREREFAKNIQYF
cdr3_nt: TGTGCCAGGGAGAGGGAATTTGCCAAAAACATTCAGTACTTC